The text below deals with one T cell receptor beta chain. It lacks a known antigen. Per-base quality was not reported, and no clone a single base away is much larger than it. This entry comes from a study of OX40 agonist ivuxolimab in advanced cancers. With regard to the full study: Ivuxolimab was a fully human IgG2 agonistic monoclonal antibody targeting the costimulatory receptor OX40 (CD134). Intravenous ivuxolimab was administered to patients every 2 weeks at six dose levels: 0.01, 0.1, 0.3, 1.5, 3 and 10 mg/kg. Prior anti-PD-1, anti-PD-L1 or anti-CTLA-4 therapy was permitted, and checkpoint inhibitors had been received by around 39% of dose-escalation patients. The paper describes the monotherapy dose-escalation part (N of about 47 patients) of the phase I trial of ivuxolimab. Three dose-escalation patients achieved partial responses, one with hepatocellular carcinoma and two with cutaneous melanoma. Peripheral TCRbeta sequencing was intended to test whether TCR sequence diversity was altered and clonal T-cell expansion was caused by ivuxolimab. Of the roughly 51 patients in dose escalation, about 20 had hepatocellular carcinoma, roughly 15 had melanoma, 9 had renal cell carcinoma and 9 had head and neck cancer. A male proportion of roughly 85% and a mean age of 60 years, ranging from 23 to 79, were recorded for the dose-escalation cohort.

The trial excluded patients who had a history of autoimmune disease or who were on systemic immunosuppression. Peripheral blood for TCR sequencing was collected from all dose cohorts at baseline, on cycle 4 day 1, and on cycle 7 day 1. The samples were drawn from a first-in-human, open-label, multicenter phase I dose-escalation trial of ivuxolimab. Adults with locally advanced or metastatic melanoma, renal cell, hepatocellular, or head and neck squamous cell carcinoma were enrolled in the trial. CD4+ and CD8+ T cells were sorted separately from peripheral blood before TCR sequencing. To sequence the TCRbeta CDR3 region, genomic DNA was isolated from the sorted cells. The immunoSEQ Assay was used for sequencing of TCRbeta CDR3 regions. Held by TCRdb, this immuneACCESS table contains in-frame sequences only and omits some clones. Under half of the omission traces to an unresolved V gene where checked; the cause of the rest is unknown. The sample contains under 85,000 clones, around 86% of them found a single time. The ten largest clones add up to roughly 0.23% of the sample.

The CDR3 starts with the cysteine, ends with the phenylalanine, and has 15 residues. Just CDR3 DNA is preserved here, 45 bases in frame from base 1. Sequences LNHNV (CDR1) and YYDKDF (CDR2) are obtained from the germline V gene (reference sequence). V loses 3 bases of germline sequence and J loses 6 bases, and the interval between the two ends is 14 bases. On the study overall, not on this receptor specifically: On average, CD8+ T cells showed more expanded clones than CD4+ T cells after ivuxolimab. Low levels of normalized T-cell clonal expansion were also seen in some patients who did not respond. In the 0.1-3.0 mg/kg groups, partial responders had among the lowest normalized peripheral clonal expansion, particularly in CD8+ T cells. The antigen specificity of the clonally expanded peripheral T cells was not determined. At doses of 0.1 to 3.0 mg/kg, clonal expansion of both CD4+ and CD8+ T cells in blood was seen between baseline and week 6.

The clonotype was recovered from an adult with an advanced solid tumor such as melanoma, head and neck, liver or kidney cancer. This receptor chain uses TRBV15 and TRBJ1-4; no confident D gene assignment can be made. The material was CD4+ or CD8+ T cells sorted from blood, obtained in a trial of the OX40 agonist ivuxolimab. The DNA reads TGTGCCACCAGCAGCCTAGGTGGCTCGGATGAAAAACTGTTTTTT. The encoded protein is CATSSLGGSDEKLFF.